This T cell receptor (beta chain) was found in a study of cytomegalovirus exposure and HLA in healthy donors. Study-wide points: Presence/absence analyses took donor sequencing depth as roughly uniform. Of the V segments, some could not be distinguished, including TRBV6-2 and TRBV6-3, and were excluded. The classifier reportedly diagnosed cytomegalovirus status with high specificity and sensitivity. The study recorded over 150 TCR beta chains that were cytomegalovirus-associated.

The PCR had 60 Vbeta and 13 Jbeta primers. Measured with immunoSEQ multiplex PCR; TCRdb has only the in-frame clones, and not every one. The repertoire holds 150,000 to 200,000 clones, with about 80% as singletons. The germline gives CDR1 SGDLS, CDR2 YYNGEE. There are 15 residues in the CDR3. Germline trimming cut 4 bases from V and 3 bases from J; bases unmatched to any gene: 5. In the case of this clone: Its specificity is not known.

The J gene is TRBJ2-1, the V gene TRBV9; 9 bases match TRBD2. Input material: PBMCs. This sequence originates from a woman between 40 and 55 years old in good health and CMV-seronegative. The CDR3 region has the DNA TGTGCCAGCAGCCTCACTAGCGGGTACTACAATGAGCAGTTCTTC. It translates to CASSLTSGYYNEQFF. The full variable domain, with the rest looked up from reference TRBV9 and TRBJ2-1, is DSGVTQTPKHLITATGQRVTLRCSPRSGDLSVYWYQQSLDQGLQFLIQYYNGEERAKGNILERFSAQQFPDLHSELNLSSLELGDSALYFCASSLTSGYYNEQFFGPGTRLTVL.